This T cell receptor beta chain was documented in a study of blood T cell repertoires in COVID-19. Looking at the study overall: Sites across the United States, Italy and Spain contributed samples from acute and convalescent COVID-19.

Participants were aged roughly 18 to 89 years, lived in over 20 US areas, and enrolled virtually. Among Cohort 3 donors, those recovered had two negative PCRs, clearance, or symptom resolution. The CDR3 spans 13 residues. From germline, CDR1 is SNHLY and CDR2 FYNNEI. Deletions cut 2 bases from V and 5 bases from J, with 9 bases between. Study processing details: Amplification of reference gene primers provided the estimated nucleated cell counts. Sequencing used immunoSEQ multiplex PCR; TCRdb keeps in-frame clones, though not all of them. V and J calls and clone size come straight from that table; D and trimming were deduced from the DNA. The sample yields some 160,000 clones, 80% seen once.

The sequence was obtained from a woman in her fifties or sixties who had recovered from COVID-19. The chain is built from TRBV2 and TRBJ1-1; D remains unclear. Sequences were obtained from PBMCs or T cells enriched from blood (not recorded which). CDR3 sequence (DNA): TGTGCCAGCAGTGAATATGAGAAGACTGAAGCTTTCTTT. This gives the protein CASSEYEKTEAFF.